Below are 17 T cell receptor beta chains sequenced from a single sample in a study of T cells in women clearing cervical HPV infection. TCRdb keeps only in-frame clones here, not all; method: immunoSEQ multiplex PCR. Its table records 20,000 to 25,000 clones. The sequenced material came from blood buffy coat. The receptors stem from a woman aged 18 to 75 with a cervical HPV16 infection that either progressed to CIN3+ or cleared (not recorded which).

Of note for this clone: Read coverage stops 3 residues before the CDR3 terminus; the germline J gene supplies the remainder. The chain uses TRBV10-1 and TRBJ2-1; no definite D call. Per germline, CDR1 WNHNN and CDR2 SYGVQD (reference sequence). V shed 0 bases and J shed 8 bases, with 11 bases lying between them. This CDR3 is built from 14 residues. The sequenced part of the CDR3 DNA is TGCGCCAGCAGTGAGTCAAGAGCGAGCCATGAG. Translated: CASSESRASHE. The full CDR3 reads CASSESRASHEQFF.

As regards this clone: The sequenced fragment ends 3 residues before the CDR3 boundary, so the rest is inferred from the germline J gene. V gene TRBV7-9 combines with J gene TRBJ1-1; D not resolved. This CDR3 has 14 amino acids. The V and J ends lost 5 bases and 0 bases respectively, with 10 bases between them. The germline gives CDR1 SEHNR, CDR2 FQNEAQ (reference sequence). CDR3 DNA, as far as it was read: TGTGCCAGCAGCCCATCGGGGTTGAACACTGAA. Protein: CASSPSGLNTE. The full CDR3 sequence reads CASSPSGLNTEAFF. Together with reference TRBV7-9 and TRBJ1-1, the CDR3 gives the full variable domain: DTGVSQNPRHKITKRGQNVTFRCDPISEHNRLYWYRQTLGQGPEFLTYFQNEAQLEKSRLLSDRFSAERPKGSFSTLEIQRTEQGDSAMYLCASSPSGLNTEAFFGQGTRLTVV.

As regards this clone: The read falls 3 residues short of the CDR3 end, and the missing part is taken from the germline J gene. This sequence joins TRBV28 and TRBJ2-3; maybe TRBD2 (7 bases). The CDR3 has 15 residues. Germline lookup yields CDR1 MDHEN and CDR2 SYDVKM. The V and J ends lost 6 bases and 1 base respectively, with 14 bases between them. The covered CDR3 bases are TGTGCCAGCAGCCCGGGGGGCGGTGGCACAGATACG. Its protein product is CASSPGGGGTDT. The entire CDR3 protein reads CASSPGGGGTDTQYF.

About this clone: Sequencing ends 3 residues short of the CDR3 end; the germline J gene provides the rest. The chain couples TRBV7-9 to TRBJ2-5, with D maybe TRBD2 (5 bases). V lost 0 bases and J lost 2, with 10 bases in between. The CDR3 has 15 residues. CDR1 is SEHNR, CDR2 FQNEAQ, per germline (reference sequence). The CDR3: CASSLAGAVQETQYF. The CDR3 bases that were read are TGTGCCAGCAGCTTAGCGGGAGCGGTGCAAGAGACC.

A note on this clone: The read gets to within 3 residues of the CDR3 end, and the germline J gene fills in the rest. The chain links TRBV7-2 to TRBJ2-5, with no clear D. CDR1 and CDR2 from the germline V gene are SGHTA and FQGNSA. The CDR3 covers 14 residues. The V end was cut by 3 bases, the J end by 2 bases, with 10 bases between. CDR3 residues: CASSFQAPQETQYF. The part of the CDR3 DNA that was read is TGTGCCAGCAGCTTCCAAGCGCCGCAAGAGACC.

This chain's CDR3 is CASSKPGLAGYEQYF. The covered CDR3 bases are TGTGCCAGCAGCAAACCGGGACTAGCGGGATACGAG. V and J are TRBV5-8 and TRBJ2-7, with TRBD2 matching over 13 bases. The read ends 3 residues early relative to the CDR3; the germline J gene fills the gap. This CDR3 has 15 residues. In germline, CDR1 is SGHTS, CDR2 YDEGEE. The junction had 5 bases not matched to a gene; V was cut back by 4 bases and J by 4 bases.

About this clone: The read finishes 3 residues shy of the CDR3 end, and the germline J gene is used to complete it. The rearrangement uses TRBV19 and TRBJ2-1, with 9 bases fitting TRBD2. This CDR3 contains 20 residues. Germline V gene sequence: CDR1 LNHDA, CDR2 SQIVND (reference sequence). V lost 3 bases and J lost 0; bases outside the gene matches: 15. The chain's CDR3 is CASSIRMGSLAGSSYNEQFF. Incomplete CDR3 DNA: TGTGCCAGTAGTATTAGGATGGGGTCGCTAGCGGGAAGCTCCTACAATGAG. Full variable domain (outside the CDR3, taken from reference TRBV19 and TRBJ2-1): DGGITQSPKYLFRKEGQNVTLSCEQNLNHDAMYWYRQDPGQGLRLIYYSQIVNDFQKGDIAEGYSVSREKKESFPLTVTSAQKNPTAFYLCASSIRMGSLAGSSYNEQFFGPGTRLTVL.

A note on this clone: The read finishes 3 residues shy of the CDR3 end, and the germline J gene is used to complete it. The chain links TRBV7-2 to TRBJ2-3, with 8 bases that match TRBD2. CDR3 length: 12 residues. From germline, CDR1 is SGHTA and CDR2 FQGNSA. The CDR3 sequence is CASSLGTSTQYF. The part of the CDR3 DNA that was read is TGTGCCAGCAGCTTAGGGACTAGCACG.

This CDR3 is CSVVWTGHQETQYF. The part of the CDR3 DNA that was read is TGCAGCGTTGTCTGGACAGGGCACCAAGAGACC. This rearrangement joins TRBV29-1 to TRBJ2-5; 8 nucleotides line up with TRBD1. The read halts 3 residues ahead of the CDR3 end, with the missing end drawn from the germline J gene. Germline loops: CDR1 SQVTM, CDR2 ANQGSEA. The CDR3 runs to 14 residues. Trimming removed 4 bases from V and 0 bases from J; junction bases left unmatched: 4.

As for this clone: The read terminates 3 residues before the CDR3 end, so the remaining end is supplied by the germline J gene. The chain uses TRBV6-1 and TRBJ1-1; D may be TRBD1 (6 bases). The germline V gene encodes CDR1 MNHNS and CDR2 SASEGT. CDR3 length: 13 residues. The ends were cut back, 4 bases at V and 6 bases at J, with 12 bases in the middle. The chain's CDR3 is CASSALNRAEAFF. The part of the CDR3 DNA that was read is TGTGCCAGCAGTGCACTGAACAGGGCTGAA.

Of note for this clone: The read ends 3 residues before the CDR3 terminus; that terminus is restored from the germline J gene. V is TRBV10-3 and J is TRBJ2-3, with 13 bases aligning to TRBD2. Germline-derived CDR1 and CDR2 are ENHRY and SYGVKD. This CDR3 region has 15 residues. Losses at the gene ends were 8 bases for V and 5 bases for J; bases not matched to a gene: 7. The CDR3 DNA, read in part, is TGTGCCATCGCAAAAACTAGCGGGGGGGTAGATACG. Translation: CAIAKTSGGVDT. The whole CDR3 reads CAIAKTSGGVDTQYF.

As concerns this clone: The read stops 3 residues short of the end of the CDR3; the missing end is completed from the germline J gene. This chain joins TRBV2 and TRBJ1-5; the D is unclear. The germline V gene encodes CDR1 SNHLY and CDR2 FYNNEI. The CDR3 runs to 13 residues. V shed 6 bases and J shed 7 bases, with 13 bases lying between them. CDR3 DNA, as far as it was read: TGTGCCAGCAGGACGGACTTATCCCAGCCC. Translated: CASRTDLSQP. From start to end, the CDR3 is CASRTDLSQPQHF.

As concerns this clone: The read terminates 3 residues before the CDR3 end, so the remaining end is supplied by the germline J gene. V and J are TRBV20-1 and TRBJ2-2; no reliable D call. CDR1 is DFQATT and CDR2 is SNEGSKA in the germline V gene (reference sequence). This CDR3 contains 15 residues. The CDR3 sequence is CSARDLGVGNEKLFF. CDR3 DNA, as far as it was read: TGCAGTGCTAGAGATCTGGGCGTAGGTAATGAAAAG.

Points on this clone: The sequence runs out 3 residues before the end of the CDR3; the remainder is reconstructed from the germline J gene. Other nucleotide sequences from this sample produce the same CDR3. The chain carries TRBV18 and TRBJ1-1; D gene unclear. The V gene's germline CDR1 is KGHSH and CDR2 LQKENI. This CDR3 region has 12 residues. The DNA read from the CDR3 is TGTGCCAGCTCACCAGAGCGGGAGGGC. Its protein product is CASSPEREG. The complete CDR3 reads CASSPEREGAFF.

Concerning this clone: Read data end 3 residues before the CDR3 end; the end is taken from the germline J gene. J is TRBJ2-2 and V is TRBV2; D possibly corresponds to TRBD1 (6 bases). There are 13 residues in the CDR3. Per the germline V gene, CDR1 is SNHLY and CDR2 is FYNNEI. CDR3 DNA (partial): TGTGCCAGCGGCGAACAGGGTAGCTCACCG. This encodes CASGEQGSSP. The full CDR3 is CASGEQGSSPLFF.

Details on this clone: The read is 3 residues too short to cover the CDR3 end, so that end is filled in from the germline J gene. The V call is TRBV7-6, the J call TRBJ2-1; 8 bases are shared with TRBD2. J was trimmed by 3 bases and V by 5 bases; bases with no gene match: 6. Germline V gene data show CDR1 as SGHVS and CDR2 as FNYEAQ. CDR3 length: 15 residues. The sequenced CDR3 bases are TGTGCCAGCAGCCCGGGACTAGGAGGCTACAATGAG. Its translation: CASSPGLGGYNE. The entire CDR3 protein reads CASSPGLGGYNEQFF.

CDR3 sequence reads: CASSNRGTSGRTDTYTF. CDR3 DNA (partial): TGTGCCAGTAGTAACCGTGGGACTAGCGGGAGAACAGATACC. This chain connects TRBV19 to TRBJ1-2; D is possibly TRBD1 (5 bases). The CDR3 end lies 3 residues beyond the end of the read and is filled in from the germline J gene. The CDR3 has 17 residues. The germline V gene has CDR1 LNHDA and CDR2 SQIVND (reference sequence).